One sample yielded the 27 T cell receptor beta chains listed below, sequenced in a study of cytomegalovirus exposure and HLA in healthy donors. In the PCR, 60 Vbeta and 13 Jbeta primers were used. Data came from immunoSEQ multiplex PCR; TCRdb stores just in-frame clones and leaves some out. Found here are approximately 100,000 clones, 70% to 80% of them singletons; the top ten hold 12%. Sequences were obtained from PBMCs. The source of these receptors is a woman aged 40-49 years in good health and CMV-seropositive.

The V call is TRBV6-5, the J call TRBJ2-3; tentative D call: TRBD2 (5 bases). The CDR3 is 15 residues long. V gave up 1 base and J gave up 2 bases, with 10 bases separating them. Germline loops: CDR1 MNHEY, CDR2 SVGAGI. In nucleotides, the CDR3 is TGTGCCAGCAGTTACTGGCGGGCCGACACAGATACGCAGTATTTT. Translation: CASSYWRADTDTQYF.

This chain connects TRBV7-3 to TRBJ1-1, with D possibly TRBD1 on 5 matching bases. The CDR3 extends over 13 amino acids. The V end was cut by 5 bases, the J end by 7 bases, with 14 bases between. Germline-derived CDR1 and CDR2 are SGHTA and FQGTGA. CDR3 in amino acids: CASSPGRDVEAFF. DNA for the CDR3: TGTGCCAGCAGCCCCGGGCGGGACGTTGAAGCTTTCTTT.

In this sample, this clone turned up a few times. The chain recombines TRBV7-9 with TRBJ2-2, with D perhaps TRBD1 (5 bases). This CDR3 spans 14 amino acids. The V end lost 5 bases, the J end lost 0 bases, and 7 bases lay between the germline ends. Germline CDR1 reads SEHNR; CDR2 reads FQNEAQ (reference sequence). CDR3 DNA: TGTGCCAGCAGCCCGGACACGAACACCGGGGAGCTGTTTTTT. This sequence encodes CASSPDTNTGELFF.

J is TRBJ2-7 and V is TRBV30; weak D call: TRBD1 (5 bases). The germline V and J ends were trimmed by 3 bases and 6 bases, with 12 bases remaining between them. The CDR3 extends over 12 amino acids. Germline-derived CDR1 and CDR2 are GTSNPN and SVGIG (reference sequence). The CDR3 spells CAWSRQTGEQYF. The CDR3 DNA reads as TGTGCCTGGAGCAGACAGACCGGCGAGCAGTACTTC.

The chain links TRBV4-2 to TRBJ1-1; tentative D call: TRBD1 (5 bases). From germline, CDR1 is LGHNA and CDR2 YNFKEQ. Trimming left V 4 bases short and J 7 bases short, with 19 bases between. CDR3 length equals 15 residues. Here the CDR3 reads CASSPSRQTSHEAFF. The CDR3 bases are TGTGCCAGCAGCCCGTCTCGACAGACATCTCATGAAGCTTTCTTT.

This chain joins TRBV5-4 and TRBJ2-1; TRBD1 matches 10 bases. Germline lookup yields CDR1 SGHNT and CDR2 YYREEE (reference sequence). The V and J ends lost 3 bases and 7 bases, in that order; junction bases with no gene match: 7. The CDR3 loop spans 15 amino acids. The DNA for the CDR3 is TGTGCCAGCAGCTCCCTGGGACAGGGGAGGAATGAGCAGTTCTTC. Translated: CASSSLGQGRNEQFF. Drawing the rest from reference TRBV5-4 and TRBJ2-1, the complete variable domain is ETGVTQSPTHLIKTRGQQVTLRCSSQSGHNTVSWYQQALGQGPQFIFQYYREEENGRGNFPPRFSGLQFPNYSSELNVNALELDDSALYLCASSSLGQGRNEQFFGPGTRLTVL.

The chain has TRBV5-1 and TRBJ2-7; the D gene is possibly TRBD1 (6 bases). V lost 4 bases, J lost 4 bases, and 18 bases lay in between. The CDR3 totals 15 residues. Per germline, CDR1 SGHRS and CDR2 YFSETQ. CDR3 amino acids: CASSDPRGGGYEQYF. The CDR3 nucleotides are TGCGCCAGCAGCGATCCCAGGGGTGGGGGTTACGAGCAGTACTTC.

The chain combines TRBV6-6 with TRBJ1-5; 8 bases align to TRBD1. V was pared by 5 bases and J by 3 bases, with 6 bases of the junction left unmatched. This CDR3 comprises 15 residues. Germline-derived CDR1 and CDR2 are MNHNY and SVGAGI (reference sequence). The CDR3 is CASSSGQGDNQPQHF. The CDR3 region has the DNA TGTGCCAGCAGTAGCGGACAGGGTGACAATCAGCCCCAGCATTTT.

Of note for this clone: One end of the junction varies from germline; a read error may be responsible. The V call is TRBV7-7, the J call TRBJ1-3; 7 positions agree with TRBD1. CDR3 size: 15 residues. Per germline, CDR1 SSHAT and CDR2 FNYEAQ (reference sequence). CDR3 region: CASSFRQGQGNTIYF. CDR3 sequence (DNA): TGTGCTAGCAGCTTTCGACAGGGTCAAGGAAACACCATATATTTT. The full variable domain, its missing parts supplied by reference TRBV7-7 and TRBJ1-3, is GAGVSQSPRYKVTKRGQDVTLRCDPISSHATLYWYQQALGQGPEFLTYFNYEAQPDKSGLPSDRFSAERPEGSISTLTIQRTEQRDSAMYRCASSFRQGQGNTIYFGEGSWLTVV.

The rearrangement joins TRBV19 to TRBJ1-1, with D unclear. V lost 7 bases, J lost 5 bases, and 14 bases lay in between. Germline V lookup: CDR1 LNHDA, CDR2 SQIVND (reference sequence). The CDR3 consists of 13 residues. CDR3 in amino acids: CASTPWAGTEAFF. As DNA, the CDR3 is TGTGCCAGTACCCCCTGGGCAGGAACTGAAGCTTTCTTT. Supplemented by reference TRBV19 and TRBJ1-1, the full variable domain reads DGGITQSPKYLFRKEGQNVTLSCEQNLNHDAMYWYRQDPGQGLRLIYYSQIVNDFQKGDIAEGYSVSREKKESFPLTVTSAQKNPTAFYLCASTPWAGTEAFFGQGTRLTVV.

The chain recombines TRBV9 with TRBJ1-1, with TRBD1 matching over 9 bases. The CDR3 contains 16 residues. The trim removed 0 bases at V and 8 bases at J, leaving 11 bases unmatched. Looked up from germline, CDR1 is SGDLS and CDR2 is YYNGEE. CDR3 sequence: CASSVDPIQDRGEAFF. Here the CDR3 DNA reads TGTGCCAGCAGCGTAGACCCTATCCAGGACAGGGGCGAAGCTTTCTTT.

V usage is TRBV6-5 and J usage is TRBJ1-6; weak D call: TRBD1 (6 bases). Trimming removed 2 bases at V and 11 bases at J, with 19 bases between. Germline loops: CDR1 MNHEY, CDR2 SVGAGI. The CDR3 covers 16 residues. CDR3 bases: TGTGCCAGCAGTTACGGGGGGGCTTCCTTCTCGACACCCCTCCACTTT. This translates into CASSYGGASFSTPLHF.

The chain carries TRBV10-3 and TRBJ1-6; 9 nucleotides line up with TRBD1. The CDR3 is 13 residues long. Unmatched junction bases numbered 1, after V lost 0 bases and J lost 13 bases. The germline gives CDR1 ENHRY, CDR2 SYGVKD. The CDR3 coding sequence is TGTGCCATCAGTGAGTCGACAGGGGGGCCCCTCCACTTT. Residues: CAISESTGGPLHF.

The chain combines TRBV6-5 with TRBJ1-2, with D tentatively TRBD1 (5 bases). Trimming took 5 bases from V and 0 from J, leaving 10 bases between them. The germline V gene has CDR1 MNHEY and CDR2 SVGAGI. The CDR3 is 14 amino acids. Here the CDR3 DNA reads TGTGCCAGCAGTAGGGGATTAGCTAACTATGGCTACACCTTC. It codes for CASSRGLANYGYTF.

This clone was counted only a few times. As DNA, the CDR3 is TGTGCCAGCACCGGGTCCCCTTTCAGCAATCAGCCCCAGCATTTT. Its protein is CASTGSPFSNQPQHF. The V and J genes are TRBV27 and TRBJ1-5; no clear D. The CDR3 is 15 amino acids. Germline values: CDR1 MNHEY, CDR2 SMNVEV (reference sequence). The ends were cut back, 7 bases at V and 1 base at J, with 14 bases in the middle.

The chain links TRBV29-1 to TRBJ1-4, with TRBD1 identical over 10 bases. Germline CDR1 and CDR2: SQVTM and ANQGSEA. The CDR3 consists of 14 residues. The V gene end was trimmed by 3 bases and the J gene end by 5 bases; junction bases not matched to a gene: 3. CDR3 region: CSVDRTGGNEKLFF. CDR3 nucleotide sequence: TGCAGCGTTGATAGGACAGGGGGGAATGAAAAACTGTTTTTT.

A single count supports this clone. The chain recombines TRBV6-5 with TRBJ1-2; D is undetermined. The CDR3 runs to 16 residues. Germline V gives CDR1 MNHEY, CDR2 SVGAGI. The V and J ends lost 4 bases and 1 base respectively, with 16 bases between them. CDR3 coding DNA: TGTGCCAGCAGTTCCTTCAGCGGGGAGGGTAACTATGGCTACACCTTC. Amino acid sequence: CASSSFSGEGNYGYTF.

V gene TRBV30 combines with J gene TRBJ1-1, with 7 bases matching TRBD1. This CDR3 has 14 residues. The V segment lost 2 bases and the J segment 5 bases; nucleotides outside the gene matches: 8. The germline CDR1 and CDR2 sequences are GTSNPN and SVGIG (reference sequence). Written as DNA, the CDR3 is TGTGCCTGGAGTCACGGGGCAGGGGGTACTGAAGCTTTCTTT. It is translated as CAWSHGAGGTEAFF.

The J gene is TRBJ1-1, the V gene TRBV11-2, with TRBD1 matching 8 bases. The CDR3 sequence is 14 residues long. CDR1 and CDR2 from the germline V gene are SGHAT and FQNNGV. Trimming removed 5 bases from V and 1 base from J; junction bases left unmatched: 3. The CDR3 sequence: CASSPGQANTEAFF. Written as DNA, the CDR3 is TGTGCCAGCAGCCCGGGACAGGCGAACACTGAAGCTTTCTTT.

The chain is built from TRBV30 and TRBJ2-7, with D possibly being TRBD2 (5 bases). The V end was cut by 3 bases, the J end by 6 bases, with 12 bases between. The CDR3 runs 12 residues. Per germline, CDR1 GTSNPN and CDR2 SVGIG (reference sequence). CDR3 amino acids: CAWRRGRGEQYF. The CDR3 DNA reads TGTGCCTGGAGAAGAGGCCGGGGCGAGCAGTACTTC.

The V call is TRBV5-6, the J call TRBJ1-5; D remains unclear. Germline CDR1 reads SGHDT; CDR2 reads YYEEEE. The CDR3 loop spans 13 amino acids. Trimming pared 4 bases from V and 9 bases from J, leaving 14 bases between. CDR3 DNA sequence: TGTGCCAGCAGCGCAGGAGGGTTTACGCCCCAGCATTTT. Amino acid sequence: CASSAGGFTPQHF.

The V call is TRBV6-5, the J call TRBJ1-2, with D possibly matching TRBD1 (6 bases). The CDR3 is 15 residues long. V shed 8 bases and J shed 0 bases, with 16 bases lying between them. Germline lookup yields CDR1 MNHEY and CDR2 SVGAGI. CDR3 DNA: TGTGCCAGCGGGGGCGTTCGGGCCGCTAACTATGGCTACACCTTC. Translating it yields CASGGVRAANYGYTF.

This clone was seen once. CDR3 protein: CASGLDRVSTEAFF. The CDR3 region has the DNA TGCGCCAGCGGCCTCGACAGGGTAAGCACTGAAGCTTTCTTT. The chain carries TRBV5-1 and TRBJ1-1; TRBD1 matches at 7 bases. J lost 4 bases, V lost 7 bases, and 10 bases had no gene match. The V gene's germline CDR1 is SGHRS and CDR2 YFSETQ. This CDR3 spans 14 amino acids. The variable domain in full, completed from reference TRBV5-1 and TRBJ1-1, reads KAGVTQTPRYLIKTRGQQVTLSCSPISGHRSVSWYQQTPGQGLQFLFEYFSETQRNKGNFPGRFSGRQFSNSRSEMNVSTLELGDSALYLCASGLDRVSTEAFFGQGTRLTVV.

This sequence joins TRBV5-1 and TRBJ2-5, with TRBD1 identical over 8 bases. The DNA end is more similar to TRBJ2-7, so the J call may be wrong. Germline-derived CDR1 and CDR2 are SGHRS and YFSETQ. This CDR3 has 14 residues. CDR3 bases: TGCGCCAGCAGCTGGGGGACAGGATCCTACGAGCAGTACTTC. Residues: CASSWGTGSYEQYF.

The chain recombines TRBV13 with TRBJ1-2; 9 bases map to TRBD1. V shed 5 bases, J shed 4 bases, and the junction held 5 bases outside the gene matches. The germline V gene encodes CDR1 PRHDT and CDR2 FYEKMQ (reference sequence). This CDR3 comprises 14 residues. The CDR3 loop is CASSPRQGVYGYTF. CDR3 nucleotides: TGTGCCAGCAGCCCGCGACAGGGGGTCTATGGCTACACCTTC.

This rearrangement joins TRBV6-6 to TRBJ1-5; tentative D call: TRBD1 (6 bases). CDR3 length equals 16 residues. Trimming removed 2 bases from V and 3 bases from J, with 14 bases in between. The germline gives CDR1 MNHNY, CDR2 SVGAGI (reference sequence). CDR3 sequence (DNA): TGTGCCAGCAGTTACCCCTCAGGACAGAACAATCAGCCCCAGCATTTT. Translating it yields CASSYPSGQNNQPQHF.

The chain has TRBV6-1 and TRBJ2-5; weak D call: TRBD2 (6 bases). The end of the DNA is better explained by TRBJ2-7, so the J call may be wrong. Germline V lookup: CDR1 MNHNS, CDR2 SASEGT. The CDR3 totals 15 residues. CDR3 DNA sequence: TGTGCCAGCAGCGTGTTGGGGGGATGGGCCTACGAGCAGTACTTC. It is translated as CASSVLGGWAYEQYF.